The 18 T cell receptor beta chains below all came from one sample that was sequenced in a study of tissue T cells after allogeneic stem cell transplantation. Sequencing was performed with immunoSEQ multiplex PCR; in TCRdb, only in-frame clones are kept and a portion is missing. The data show about 3,500 clones, roughly 50% seen once. The time point was: mouse harvest day 14 after allogeneic transplant. Mouse grafts combined 10^7 T-cell-depleted bone marrow cells with 10^6 splenic CD5+ T cells. Sequencing used gut tissue. The receptor source for this set is a female BALB/c mouse given C57BL/6 T cells with graft-versus-host disease after an allogeneic hematopoietic cell transplant.

In its sample, this clone was seen a few times. Gene names follow the mouse nomenclature. The CDR3 end falls 1 residue outside the read, so it is completed with the germline J gene. The chain recombines TRBV19 with TRBJ2-7, with TRBD1 matching over 7 bases. Germline lookup yields CDR1 FNHDT and CDR2 SITEND (reference sequence). The CDR3 sequence is 11 residues long. The trim removed 5 bases at V and 6 bases at J, leaving 2 bases unmatched. The CDR3 bases that were read are TGTGCCAGCAGGACAGGGCTTGAACAGTAC. It codes for CASRTGLEQY. The full-length CDR3 reads as CASRTGLEQYF. Drawing the rest from reference TRBV19 and TRBJ2-7, the complete variable domain is GGIITQTPKFLIGQEGQKLTLKCQQNFNHDTMYWYRQDSGKGLRLIYYSITENDLQKGDLSEGYDASREKKSSFSLTVTSAQKNEMAVFLCASRTGLEQYFGPGTRLTVL.

This clone was picked up a small number of times. Gene names and germline match the mouse. The CDR3 end is not reached by the read, which stops 1 residue before it; the germline J gene fills it in. The genes are TRBV13-3 and TRBJ1-4; TRBD1 matches at 12 bases. The CDR3 sequence is 14 residues long. V shed 5 bases, J shed 7 bases, and the junction held 3 bases outside the gene matches. CDR1 and CDR2 from the germline V gene are NNHDY and SYVADS. The DNA read from the CDR3 is TGTGCCAGCAGGGGACAGGGGGCGCCCGAAAGATTATTT. It yields the protein CASRGQGAPERLF. The whole CDR3 protein reads CASRGQGAPERLFF.

For this clone: A read error may account for a junction end that differs from germline. Genes and germline are mouse. The read terminates 1 residue before the CDR3 end, so the remaining end is supplied by the germline J gene. V and J are TRBV13-2 and TRBJ2-7, with 9 bases that match TRBD2. This CDR3 has 14 amino acids. The germline V gene has CDR1 NNHNN and CDR2 SYGAGS (reference sequence). CDR3 DNA, as far as it was read: TGTGCCAGCAGTGATAACTGGGGGGACGGGGAACAGTAC. Amino acids: CASSDNWGDGEQY. The complete CDR3 protein is CASSDNWGDGEQYF.

This clone was seen only a few times. Here the gene names and germline are mouse. The observed sequence ends 1 residue before the CDR3 terminus, with the missing tail filled in from the germline J gene. The chain recombines TRBV14 with TRBJ2-2; D is ambiguous. The V and J ends lost 1 base and 4 bases respectively, with 8 bases between them. Germline CDR1 reads SGHDT; CDR2 reads FRDEAV. This CDR3 spans 14 amino acids. The CDR3 DNA, read in part, is TGTGCCAGCAGTTTCCGCAGGACCACCGGGCAGCTCTAC. Its translation is CASSFRRTTGQLY. The CDR3 in its entirety is CASSFRRTTGQLYF.

This clone was counted only a few times. Genes and germline come from the mouse. The CDR3 end is not reached by the read, which stops 1 residue before it; the germline J gene fills it in. The rearrangement joins TRBV26 to TRBJ1-3; unclear D gene. The germline V and J ends were trimmed by 4 bases and 0 bases, with 7 bases remaining between them. The CDR3 spans 14 residues. Germline V CDR1 and CDR2: KGHPV, FQNQEV (reference sequence). The covered CDR3 bases are TGTGCCAGCAGTCCGGGAATTTCTGGAAATACGCTCTAT. Its protein product is CASSPGISGNTLY. The CDR3 in full is CASSPGISGNTLYF.

As concerns this clone: Mouse names are used for the genes. The read comes to an end 1 residue before the CDR3 does, leaving the germline J gene to fill in the end. The chain couples TRBV26 to TRBJ1-2; 10 nucleotides agree with TRBD1. The CDR3 is made up of 13 amino acids. Germline V gives CDR1 KGHPV, CDR2 FQNQEV (reference sequence). With 8 bases clipped from V and 0 bases from J, the junction kept 0 bases outside the gene matches. The CDR3 is CASGQGANSDYTF. CDR3 bases read: TGTGCCAGCGGACAGGGGGCAAACTCCGACTACACC. Full variable domain (missing parts from reference TRBV26 and TRBJ1-2): NSKVIQTPRYLVKGQGQKAKMRCIPEKGHPVVFWYQQNKNNEFKFLINFQNQEVLQQIDMTEKRFSAECPSNSPCSLEIQSSEAGDSALYLCASGQGANSDYTFGSGTRLLVI.

With regard to this clone: The listed genes are named as in mouse. The read gets to within 1 residue of the CDR3 end, and the germline J gene fills in the rest. The V call is TRBV26, the J call TRBJ1-3; D call uncertain. V was trimmed by 0 bases and J by 0 bases, leaving 3 bases between them. Germline V gene data show CDR1 as KGHPV and CDR2 as FQNQEV (reference sequence). The CDR3 has 14 residues. CDR3 in amino acids: CASSLSISGNTLYF. The CDR3 bases that were read are TGTGCCAGCAGTCTGTCGATTTCTGGAAATACGCTCTAT.

Details on this clone: The gene names here belong to mouse. The read terminates 1 residue ahead of where the CDR3 ends, so the germline J gene completes it. This chain joins TRBV12-2 and TRBJ2-4; no clear D. Germline CDR1 SGHLS, CDR2 HYDKME. This CDR3 comprises 14 residues. V lost 2 bases and J lost 0, with 8 bases in between. The sequenced CDR3 bases are TGTGCCAGCTCTCCCGGACGAAGTCAAAACACCTTGTAC. Amino acid sequence: CASSPGRSQNTLY. The complete CDR3 reads CASSPGRSQNTLYF. Using reference TRBV12-2 and TRBJ2-4 for the parts outside the CDR3, the full variable domain is NSGVVQSPRYIIKGKGERSILKCIPISGHLSVAWYQQTQGQELKFFIQHYDKMERDKGNLPSRFSVQQFDDYHSEMNMSALELEDSAVYFCASSPGRSQNTLYFGAGTRLSVL.

Points on this clone: Gene names are the mouse ones. The CDR3 end lies 1 residue beyond the end of the read and is filled in from the germline J gene. This chain uses TRBV2 with TRBJ1-3, with D possibly TRBD1 on 6 matching bases. This CDR3 contains 14 residues. V was cut by 5 bases and J by 0 bases, with 8 bases left in between. Germline V gene lookup returns CDR1 LGHNA and CDR2 YSYQKL. CDR3 DNA, as far as it was read: TGTGCCAGCAGCTCAGGGGTTTCTGGAAATACGCTCTAT. Translating gives CASSSGVSGNTLY. The full CDR3 protein is CASSSGVSGNTLYF.

This clone is classed as large (0.1 to 1%). Germline and genes: mouse. The missing CDR3 end, 1 residue past where the read stops, is filled in from the germline J gene. V and J are TRBV1 and TRBJ2-3; 8 bases agree with TRBD2. The CDR3 contains 16 residues. CDR1 and CDR2 (germline): NSQYPW, LRSPGD (reference sequence). J was trimmed by 0 bases and V by 0 bases; bases with no gene match: 2. CDR3 residues: CTCSAELGASAETLYF. Incomplete CDR3 DNA: TGCACCTGCAGTGCAGAACTGGGGGCTAGTGCAGAAACGCTGTAT.

In regard to this clone: Gene names are mouse gene names. The sequenced fragment ends 1 residue before the CDR3 boundary, so the rest is inferred from the germline J gene. This CDR3 is also generated by other DNA sequences in the sample. The chain links TRBV26 to TRBJ2-3, with TRBD1 matching over 8 bases. V gave up 3 bases and J gave up 2 bases; unmatched junction bases: 4. Germline CDR1 KGHPV, CDR2 FQNQEV (reference sequence). The CDR3 is made up of 15 amino acids. CDR3 bases read: TGTGCCAGCAGTCTACGCAGGGGGCTTGCAGAAACGCTGTAT. This sequence encodes CASSLRRGLAETLY. The CDR3 reads in full as CASSLRRGLAETLYF.

In its sample, this clone ranks as medium-sized. Gene names and germline match the mouse. The read finishes 1 residue shy of the CDR3 end, and the germline J gene is used to complete it. The V and J genes are TRBV13-1 and TRBJ2-7; TRBD2 matches at 12 bases. Unmatched junction bases numbered 2, after V lost 2 bases and J lost 5 bases. Germline CDR1 and CDR2: NSHNY and SYGAGN. The CDR3 spans 14 residues. The sequenced part of the CDR3 DNA is TGTGCCAGCAGTGAGCGGACTGGGGGGGATGAACAGTAC. Amino acid sequence: CASSERTGGDEQY. The whole CDR3 sequence is CASSERTGGDEQYF.

This clone showed up just once. Gene labels here are mouse ones. With the read ending 1 residue before the CDR3 end, the germline J gene is used to fill in that end. The chain has TRBV4 and TRBJ1-1; D is unresolved. Trimming removed 4 bases from V and 1 base from J, with 10 bases in between. Germline-derived CDR1 and CDR2 are LGHDT and YNNKQL (reference sequence). There are 14 residues in the CDR3. The covered CDR3 bases are TGTGCCAGCAGCTCTCCGGGAAAAAACACAGAAGTCTTC. The encoded protein is CASSSPGKNTEVF. The full CDR3 is CASSSPGKNTEVFF. Looking up the rest from reference TRBV4 and TRBJ1-1 gives the full variable domain: ETAVFQTPNYHVTQVGNEVSFNCKQTLGHDTMYWYKQDSKKLLKIMFSYNNKQLIVNETVPRRFSPQSSDKAHLNLRIKSVEPEDSAVYLCASSSPGKNTEVFFGKGTRLTVV.

In the case of this clone: These gene names are mouse names. The read stops 1 residue short of the end of the CDR3; the missing end is completed from the germline J gene. This chain connects TRBV12-2 to TRBJ2-5; TRBD2 matches 9 bases. CDR1 is SGHLS, CDR2 HYDKME, per germline. This CDR3 comprises 14 residues. V was pared by 2 bases and J by 2 bases, with 1 base of the junction left unmatched. The CDR3 bases that were read are TGTGCCAGCTCTCGACTGGGGGTCCAAGACACCCAGTAC. It is translated as CASSRLGVQDTQY. The entire CDR3 protein reads CASSRLGVQDTQYF.

Worth noting for this clone: Gene names denote mouse genes. The read is 1 residue too short to cover the CDR3 end, so that end is filled in from the germline J gene. This chain links TRBV26 with TRBJ2-5; 7 bases are a match to TRBD1. Germline values: CDR1 KGHPV, CDR2 FQNQEV (reference sequence). J was trimmed by 3 bases and V by 3 bases; bases with no gene match: 3. The length of the CDR3 is 14 residues. The CDR3 protein is CASSLYRGQDTQYF. The DNA read from the CDR3 is TGTGCCAGCAGTCTCTACAGGGGACAAGACACCCAGTAC.

This clone is judged medium-sized. Gene names refer to mouse genes. The read gets to within 1 residue of the CDR3 end, and the germline J gene fills in the rest. This chain joins TRBV26 and TRBJ2-7, with 8 bases matching TRBD2. Germline V CDR1 and CDR2: KGHPV, FQNQEV (reference sequence). Losses at the gene ends were 2 bases for V and 3 bases for J; bases not matched to a gene: 0. The CDR3 runs 13 residues. The DNA read from the CDR3 is TGTGCCAGCAGTCTGCTGGGGGGCTATGAACAGTAC. This translates into CASSLLGGYEQY. The whole CDR3 sequence reads CASSLLGGYEQYF.

As regards this clone: Genes here carry mouse names. Sequencing ends 1 residue short of the CDR3 end; the germline J gene provides the rest. V and J are TRBV26 and TRBJ1-2; the match to TRBD1 covers 7 bases. Germline V gives CDR1 KGHPV, CDR2 FQNQEV (reference sequence). The CDR3 is 14 amino acids. V lost 6 bases, J lost 2 bases, and 6 bases stayed unmatched. The sequenced part of the CDR3 DNA is TGTGCCAGCAGGGACAGGATCCCCAACTCCGACTACACC. As protein: CASRDRIPNSDYT. The full CDR3 sequence reads CASRDRIPNSDYTF.

Notes on this clone: Germline and genes here are mouse. The read halts 1 residue ahead of the CDR3 end, with the missing end drawn from the germline J gene. The rearrangement links TRBV26 to TRBJ2-3; D is undetermined. The V end lost 4 bases, the J end lost 0 bases, and 5 bases lay between the germline ends. This CDR3 has 13 residues. Germline assignment: CDR1 KGHPV and CDR2 FQNQEV (reference sequence). Partial CDR3 DNA: TGTGCCAGCAGTCGAGCTAGTGCAGAAACGCTGTAT. Its protein is CASSRASAETLY. The full CDR3 is CASSRASAETLYF.